This T cell receptor beta chain was sequenced in a study of blood T cell repertoires in COVID-19. Per germline, CDR1 SEHNR and CDR2 FQNEAQ (reference sequence). V lost 0 bases, J lost 5 bases, and 17 bases lay in between. The CDR3 is made up of 17 amino acids. This table comes from immunoSEQ multiplex PCR, and its TCRdb copy is limited to in-frame clones, with some not included. The repertoire holds 250,000 or so clones, 80% to 90% seen once, with about 1.6% in the top ten. Across fewer than 25 US areas, participants ranged in age from about 18 to 90 years. Specimen: PBMCs or T cells enriched from blood (not recorded which). The clonotype originates from a man aged 35-49 years who had recovered from COVID-19. This sequence joins TRBV7-9 and TRBJ2-1; D unclear. CDR3 nucleotides: TGTGCCAGCAGCTTAGCAGAGTTATTGTCTCGGGACAATGAGCAGTTCTTC. Translating it yields CASSLAELLSRDNEQFF.